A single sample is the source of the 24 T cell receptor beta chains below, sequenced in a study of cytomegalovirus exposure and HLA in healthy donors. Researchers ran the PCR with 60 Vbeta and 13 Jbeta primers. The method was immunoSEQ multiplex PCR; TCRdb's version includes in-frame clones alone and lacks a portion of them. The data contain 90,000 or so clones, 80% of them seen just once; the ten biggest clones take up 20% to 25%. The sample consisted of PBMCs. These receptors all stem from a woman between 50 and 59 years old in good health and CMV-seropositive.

In DNA, the CDR3 is TGTGCCAGCAGCTTACAGGACAGCCGCAATCAGCCCCAGCATTTT. It codes for CASSLQDSRNQPQHF. The J gene is TRBJ1-5, the V gene TRBV11-2; TRBD1 might be the D (6 bases). Germline values: CDR1 SGHAT, CDR2 FQNNGV. V dropped 2 bases and J dropped 2 bases, with 10 bases sitting between them. The CDR3 is 15 amino acids.

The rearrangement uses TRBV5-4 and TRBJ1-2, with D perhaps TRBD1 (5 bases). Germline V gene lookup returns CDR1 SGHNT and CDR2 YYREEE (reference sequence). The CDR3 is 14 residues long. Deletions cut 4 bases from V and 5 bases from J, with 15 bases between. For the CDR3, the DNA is TGTGCCAGCAGCCCCCCTGGGGCCGTTTATGGCTACACCTTC. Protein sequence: CASSPPGAVYGYTF.

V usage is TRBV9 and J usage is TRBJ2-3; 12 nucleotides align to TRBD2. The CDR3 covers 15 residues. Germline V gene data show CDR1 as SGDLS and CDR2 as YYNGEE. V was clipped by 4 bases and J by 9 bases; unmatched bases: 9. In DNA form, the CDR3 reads TGTGCCAGCAGCCCACCGGGACTAGCGGGTCCGACGCAGTATTTT. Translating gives CASSPPGLAGPTQYF.

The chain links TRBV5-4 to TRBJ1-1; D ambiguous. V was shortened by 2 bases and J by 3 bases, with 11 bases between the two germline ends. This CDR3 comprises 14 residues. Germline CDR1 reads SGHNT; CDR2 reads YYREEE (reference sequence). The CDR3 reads CASSLWAGYTEAFF. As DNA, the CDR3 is TGTGCCAGCAGCTTATGGGCGGGGTACACTGAAGCTTTCTTT.

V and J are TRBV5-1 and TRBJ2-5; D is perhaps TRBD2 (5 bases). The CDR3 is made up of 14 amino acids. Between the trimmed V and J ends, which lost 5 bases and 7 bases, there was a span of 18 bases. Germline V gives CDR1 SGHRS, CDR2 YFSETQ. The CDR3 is CASSSSRSRGTQYF. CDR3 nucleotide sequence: TGCGCCAGCAGTTCGAGCCGATCCCGGGGGACCCAGTACTTC.

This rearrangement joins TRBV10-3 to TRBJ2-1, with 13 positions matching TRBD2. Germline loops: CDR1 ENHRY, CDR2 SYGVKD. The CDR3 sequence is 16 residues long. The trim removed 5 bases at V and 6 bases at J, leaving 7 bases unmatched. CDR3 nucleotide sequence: TGTGCCATCAGTCTGGGGACTAGCGGGACCCGCAATGAGCAGTTCTTC. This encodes CAISLGTSGTRNEQFF.

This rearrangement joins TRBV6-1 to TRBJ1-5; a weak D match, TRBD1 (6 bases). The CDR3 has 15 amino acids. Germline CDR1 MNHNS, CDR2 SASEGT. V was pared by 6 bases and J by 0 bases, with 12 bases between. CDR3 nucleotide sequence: TGTGCCAGCAGGGGACACTATTATAGCAATCAGCCCCAGCATTTT. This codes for CASRGHYYSNQPQHF.

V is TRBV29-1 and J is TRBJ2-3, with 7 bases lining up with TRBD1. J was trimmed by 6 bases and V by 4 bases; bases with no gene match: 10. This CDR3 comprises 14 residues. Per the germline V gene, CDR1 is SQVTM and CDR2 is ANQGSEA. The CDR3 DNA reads TGCAGCGTTGGTATCGGGACAGCGAGTGATACGCAGTATTTT. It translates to CSVGIGTASDTQYF.

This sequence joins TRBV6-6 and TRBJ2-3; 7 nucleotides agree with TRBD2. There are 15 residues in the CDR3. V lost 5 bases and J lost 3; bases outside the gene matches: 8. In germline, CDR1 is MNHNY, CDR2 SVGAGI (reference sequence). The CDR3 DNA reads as TGTGCCAGCAGTGGGCCCGGGGGGAGGACAGATACGCAGTATTTT. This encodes CASSGPGGRTDTQYF.

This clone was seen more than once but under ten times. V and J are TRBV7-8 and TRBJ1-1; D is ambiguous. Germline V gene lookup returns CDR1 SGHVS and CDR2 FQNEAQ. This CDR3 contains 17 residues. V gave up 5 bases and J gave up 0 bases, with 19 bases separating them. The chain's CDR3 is CASSIAQGGHMNTEAFF. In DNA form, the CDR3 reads TGTGCCAGCAGCATCGCCCAAGGCGGGCATATGAACACTGAAGCTTTCTTT.

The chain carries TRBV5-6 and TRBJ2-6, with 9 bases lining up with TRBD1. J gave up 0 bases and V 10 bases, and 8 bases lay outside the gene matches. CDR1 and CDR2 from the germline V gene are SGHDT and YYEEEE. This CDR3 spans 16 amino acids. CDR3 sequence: CAGSGTGISGANVLTF. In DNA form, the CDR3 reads TGTGCCGGTTCCGGGACAGGGATCTCTGGGGCCAACGTCCTGACTTTC.

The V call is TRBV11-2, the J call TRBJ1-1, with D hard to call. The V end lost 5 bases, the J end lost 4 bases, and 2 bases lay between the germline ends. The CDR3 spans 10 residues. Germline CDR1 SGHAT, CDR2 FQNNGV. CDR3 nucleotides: TGTGCCAGCAGCCGCACTGAAGCTTTCTTT. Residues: CASSRTEAFF.

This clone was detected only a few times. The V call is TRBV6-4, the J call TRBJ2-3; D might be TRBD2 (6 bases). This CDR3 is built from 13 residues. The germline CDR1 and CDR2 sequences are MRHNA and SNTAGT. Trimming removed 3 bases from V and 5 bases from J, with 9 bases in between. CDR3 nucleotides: TGTGCCAGCAGTGAAGGAGGGATAGATACGCAGTATTTT. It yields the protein CASSEGGIDTQYF.

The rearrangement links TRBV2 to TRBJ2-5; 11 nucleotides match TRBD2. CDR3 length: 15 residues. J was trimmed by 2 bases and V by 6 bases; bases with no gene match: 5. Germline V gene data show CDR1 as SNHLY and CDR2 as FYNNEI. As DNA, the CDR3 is TGTGCCAGCAGCCGCGGGACTAGCGGACAAGAGACCCAGTACTTC. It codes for CASSRGTSGQETQYF.

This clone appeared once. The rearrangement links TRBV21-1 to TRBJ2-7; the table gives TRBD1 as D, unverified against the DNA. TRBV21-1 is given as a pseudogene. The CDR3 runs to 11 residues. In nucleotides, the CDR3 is TGTGCCAGCAGCCGCTCGGGACATCCGTACGTC. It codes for CASSRSGHPYV.

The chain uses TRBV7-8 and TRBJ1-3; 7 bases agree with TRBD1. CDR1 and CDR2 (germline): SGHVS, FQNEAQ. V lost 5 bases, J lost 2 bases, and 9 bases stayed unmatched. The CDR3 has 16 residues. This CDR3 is CASSPQGFRAGNTIYF. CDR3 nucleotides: TGTGCCAGCAGCCCACAGGGGTTTAGAGCTGGAAACACCATATATTTT.

CDR3: CAISGGDRHTDTQYF. DNA for the CDR3: TGTGCCATCAGTGGCGGGGACAGGCACACAGATACGCAGTATTTT. This chain uses TRBV10-3 with TRBJ2-3; TRBD1 agrees at 8 bases. The CDR3 totals 15 residues. The V gene's germline CDR1 is ENHRY and CDR2 SYGVKD. V trimming: 4 bases; J trimming: 2 bases; junction bases outside the gene matches: 5.

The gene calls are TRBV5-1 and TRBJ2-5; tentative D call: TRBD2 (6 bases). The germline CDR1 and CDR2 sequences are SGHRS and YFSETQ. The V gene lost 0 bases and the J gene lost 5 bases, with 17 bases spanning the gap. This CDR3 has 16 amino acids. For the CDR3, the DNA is TGCGCCAGCAGCTTGGAGCCGGGACTCAAGGGGGAGACCCAGTACTTC. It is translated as CASSLEPGLKGETQYF.

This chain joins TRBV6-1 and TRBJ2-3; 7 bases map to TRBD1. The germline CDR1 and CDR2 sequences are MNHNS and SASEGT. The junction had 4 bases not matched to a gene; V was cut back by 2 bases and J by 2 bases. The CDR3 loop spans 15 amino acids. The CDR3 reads CASSEWTGTTDTQYF. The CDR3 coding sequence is TGTGCCAGCAGTGAATGGACAGGTACCACAGATACGCAGTATTTT.

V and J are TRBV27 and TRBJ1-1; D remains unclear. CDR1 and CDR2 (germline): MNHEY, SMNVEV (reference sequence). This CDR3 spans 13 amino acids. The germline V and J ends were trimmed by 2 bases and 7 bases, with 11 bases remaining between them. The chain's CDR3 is CASSLSGQLEAFF. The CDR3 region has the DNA TGTGCCAGCAGTTTAAGCGGGCAGCTTGAAGCTTTCTTT.

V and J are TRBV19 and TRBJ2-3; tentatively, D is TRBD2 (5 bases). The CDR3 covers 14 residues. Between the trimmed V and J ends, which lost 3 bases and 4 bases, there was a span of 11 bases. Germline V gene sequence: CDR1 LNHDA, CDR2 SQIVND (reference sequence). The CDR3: CASSINWGADTQYF. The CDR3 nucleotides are TGTGCCAGTAGTATCAATTGGGGAGCAGATACGCAGTATTTT.

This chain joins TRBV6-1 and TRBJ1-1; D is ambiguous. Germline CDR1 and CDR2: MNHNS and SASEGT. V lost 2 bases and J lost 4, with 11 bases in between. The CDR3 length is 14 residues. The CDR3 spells CASSEPRVGTEAFF. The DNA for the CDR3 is TGTGCCAGCAGTGAACCCCGGGTGGGCACTGAAGCTTTCTTT.

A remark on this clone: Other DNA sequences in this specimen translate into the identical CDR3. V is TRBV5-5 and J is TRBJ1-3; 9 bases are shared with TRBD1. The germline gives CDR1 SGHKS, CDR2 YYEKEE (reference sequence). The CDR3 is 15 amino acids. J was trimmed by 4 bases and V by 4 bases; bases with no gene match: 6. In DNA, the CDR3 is TGTGCCAGCAGCCTATGGACAGGGGCCGGAAACACCATATATTTT. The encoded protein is CASSLWTGAGNTIYF.

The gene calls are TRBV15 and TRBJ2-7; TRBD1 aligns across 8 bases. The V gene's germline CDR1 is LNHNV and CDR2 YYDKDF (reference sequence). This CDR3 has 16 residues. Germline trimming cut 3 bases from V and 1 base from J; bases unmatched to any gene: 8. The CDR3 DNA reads TGTGCCACCAGCAGTTCCCGGGGACAGGCGTCCTACGAGCAGTACTTC. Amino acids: CATSSSRGQASYEQYF.